Below are 10 T cell receptor beta chains sequenced from a single sample in a study of shared clonotypes between healthy human individuals. Clones were sequenced by immunoSEQ multiplex PCR, and TCRdb holds only the in-frame ones, with some missing. The sample holds about 2 million clones; roughly 94% are singletons and the top ten take more than 0.95%. Selected positively for CCR7 and CD45RO-negative, naive CD8 cells excluded terminally differentiated effector memory CD45RA+ cells. The sample was naive CD8+ T cells sorted from blood. These TCRs come from a man younger than 35 in good health.

The chain has TRBV4-3 and TRBJ2-1; 10 nucleotides line up with TRBD2. Germline lookup yields CDR1 LGHNA and CDR2 YSLEER. V lost 0 bases, J lost 2 bases, and 10 bases stayed unmatched. This CDR3 spans 19 amino acids. The CDR3 loop is CASSQDLPRLAGAYNEQFF. The CDR3 DNA follows: TGCGCCAGCAGCCAAGATCTCCCCCGGCTAGCGGGAGCCTACAATGAGCAGTTCTTC.

The chain combines TRBV7-2 with TRBJ2-3; D unresolved. The CDR3 is 13 residues long. Trimming stripped 5 bases from V and 6 bases from J, with 12 bases between. From germline, CDR1 is SGHTA and CDR2 FQGNSA. CDR3 sequence (DNA): TGTGCCAGCAGCCTGATCCCTGGGGATACGCAGTATTTT. It translates to CASSLIPGDTQYF.

The chain employs TRBV27 and TRBJ2-7, with 9 bases identical to TRBD2. V trimming: 3 bases; J trimming: 3 bases; junction bases outside the gene matches: 18. Germline CDR1 and CDR2: MNHEY and SMNVEV (reference sequence). The CDR3 sequence is 19 residues long. The CDR3 DNA reads TGTGCCAGCAGTTTTCAAGGCAACCCTTTAGCGGGAGTCGGCTACGAGCAGTACTTC. This codes for CASSFQGNPLAGVGYEQYF.

This clone was observed once. The rearrangement uses TRBV7-3 and TRBJ1-3; a possible D gene is TRBD1 (5 bases). This CDR3 comprises 14 residues. CDR1 SGHTA and CDR2 FQGTGA come from the germline V gene. V was cut by 2 bases and J by 1 base, with 6 bases left in between. The chain's CDR3 is CASSLGGSGNTIYF. The CDR3, as DNA: TGTGCCAGCAGCTTAGGGGGATCTGGAAACACCATATATTTT.

About this clone: The same CDR3 arises from other DNA sequences in this sample as well. The chain links TRBV28 to TRBJ1-1; D uncertain. V was trimmed by 3 bases and J by 1 base, leaving 6 bases between them. The CDR3 length is 13 residues. Germline V gene sequence: CDR1 MDHEN, CDR2 SYDVKM. The DNA for the CDR3 is TGTGCCAGCAGTTTTCGTTGGAACACTGAAGCTTTCTTT. Translated: CASSFRWNTEAFF.

The rearrangement uses TRBV30 and TRBJ2-1; weak D call: TRBD2 (5 bases). V gave up 3 bases and J gave up 0 bases, with 9 bases separating them. The CDR3 has 14 residues. Germline CDR1 reads GTSNPN; CDR2 reads SVGIG (reference sequence). Here the CDR3 DNA reads TGTGCCTGGAGAGGACTGGGCTCCTACAATGAGCAGTTCTTC. It codes for CAWRGLGSYNEQFF.

V gene TRBV30 combines with J gene TRBJ2-7; the match to TRBD1 covers 7 bases. The CDR3 covers 15 residues. Germline-derived CDR1 and CDR2 are GTSNPN and SVGIG (reference sequence). V lost 2 bases to trimming and J lost 2 bases; unmatched junction nucleotides: 9. CDR3 sequence: CAWSSTGAGAYEQYF. The CDR3, as DNA: TGTGCCTGGAGTTCCACAGGGGCAGGTGCCTACGAGCAGTACTTC.

The rearrangement uses TRBV13 and TRBJ2-1; TRBD1 matches at 7 bases. V lost 2 bases, J lost 6 bases, and 10 bases stayed unmatched. CDR3 length: 16 residues. The germline V gene has CDR1 PRHDT and CDR2 FYEKMQ (reference sequence). The CDR3 here is CASSLRTGLTGNEQFF. The CDR3 coding sequence is TGTGCCAGCAGCTTAAGGACAGGCCTGACGGGCAATGAGCAGTTCTTC.

The chain employs TRBV6-5 and TRBJ2-7, with TRBD1 as a possible D gene (5 bases). Germline CDR1 and CDR2: MNHEY and SVGAGI. Trimming stripped 8 bases from V and 5 bases from J, with 10 bases between. This CDR3 is 11 amino acids long. CDR3 sequence (DNA): TGTGCCAGCGGGGCTACGGACGAGCAGTACTTC. Protein sequence: CASGATDEQYF.

J is TRBJ1-2 and V is TRBV6-5, with D hard to call. Trimming pared 0 bases from V and 6 bases from J, leaving 11 bases between. The CDR3 has 14 amino acids. Germline lookup yields CDR1 MNHEY and CDR2 SVGAGI. As DNA, the CDR3 is TGTGCCAGCAGTTACTCTGCGGAGTTCGATGGCTACACCTTC. Translation: CASSYSAEFDGYTF.